This T cell receptor (beta chain) came from a study of response to subunit inactivated influenza vaccine. Study-wide findings and caveats: The authors put forward the suggestion that each seasonal influenza vaccination may bring in only a limited number of new T cells.

TCRdb called the RT-PCR reads again in MiXCR, with one record for every CDR3 protein. Of fewer than 600,000 distinct CDR3 sequences listed, about 7.2% are singletons. This clonotype was counted only a few times. The antigen is unknown. The sequence came from a man aged 45 to 70 who received an inactivated influenza vaccine. The starting material was PBMCs from blood, obtained roughly 24 months after vaccination.

The CDR3 region is CASSLRQGGQVAQYF. For the CDR3, the DNA is TGTGCCAGCAGCTTAAGACAGGGGGGACAAGTGGCCCAGTACTTC. This sequence joins TRBV11-2 and TRBJ2-5; 9 bases line up with TRBD1. V shed 2 bases, J shed 9 bases, and the junction held 10 bases outside the gene matches. Per the germline V gene, CDR1 is SGHAT and CDR2 is FQNNGV. The CDR3 runs 15 residues.